The T cell receptor beta chain under discussion was sequenced for a study of shared clonotypes between healthy human individuals. Notes on the study in general: Clonotypes that were shared across a handful of donors made up approximately 5.1% of naive CD4 clonotypes. Clonotype sharing across donors was expected to vary with sequencing depth. The generation probabilities recorded for non-shared clonotypes fell below those of clonotypes shared by all four donors.

This CDR3 has 15 amino acids. Trimming pared 4 bases from V and 1 base from J, leaving 16 bases between. Germline V gene sequence: CDR1 SQVTM, CDR2 ANQGSEA. The protocol was immunoSEQ multiplex PCR, while the TCRdb copy is restricted to in-frame clones and leaves out a portion. The top ten hold approximately 0.39% of the sample, which has over 2 million clones, less than 95% seen once. Comment on this clone: Its antigen is unknown.

It was into CD45RA+ naive and CD45RA-negative memory subsets that the CD4+ cells were split. The V gene is TRBV29-1, the J gene TRBJ1-1; D ambiguous. Sequenced material: naive CD4+ T cells from PBMCs. Specified subset: CD45RA+ positively selected. The clonotype comes from a man younger than 30 in good health. Some clones in this sample may be carry-over from other donors' samples. The CDR3 loop reads CSVARQHGGNTEAFF. In DNA form, the CDR3 reads TGCAGCGTTGCAAGGCAGCACGGAGGGAACACTGAAGCTTTCTTT.